In this sample, the clone carrying this TCR beta chain turned up once. Authors' processing steps: Nucleated cell number was recorded as an estimate derived from reference gene primer amplification. Profiled with immunoSEQ multiplex PCR; TCRdb holds only in-frame clones, not every one. Clonal size and the V and J genes are those of that table, whereas D and trimming came from the DNA. The sample records about 300,000 clones, over 80% being singletons. This sample was taken from a study of blood T cell repertoires in COVID-19. As for the study in general: The United States, Italy and Spain provided the acute and convalescent COVID-19 samples. PBMCs, B-cell-depleted T cells, or T cells were the source of the cDNA or gDNA that made up the material.

Seattle researchers signed up patients amid active infection and tracked them longitudinally. The sequence was collected from a woman aged 50 to 60 with COVID-19, enrolled during active disease. Sequenced material: peripheral blood.

DNA for the CDR3: TGTGCCATCAGTGAGTCGGAGTTGGACAACCGGTACAATGAGCAGTTCTTC. As protein: CAISESELDNRYNEQFF. The genes are TRBV10-3 and TRBJ2-1; possible D gene TRBD1, 5 bases. CDR1 ENHRY and CDR2 SYGVKD come from the germline V gene. CDR3 size: 17 residues. V gave up 0 bases and J gave up 4 bases, with 16 bases separating them.